The 30 T cell receptor beta chains in this list originate from one sample, sequenced in a study of blood T cell repertoires in COVID-19. The assay was immunoSEQ multiplex PCR, and TCRdb's table has in-frame clones only and misses some. The sample shows about 310,000 clones, more than 75% of them seen only once. Material: peripheral blood. The receptor set was obtained from a woman between 50 and 59 years old who had recovered from COVID-19.

The chain links TRBV7-8 to TRBJ1-2; a weak D match, TRBD1 (6 bases). Trimming removed 0 bases at V and 8 bases at J, with 13 bases between. The CDR3 covers 14 residues. CDR1 and CDR2 from the germline V gene are SGHVS and FQNEAQ. The DNA for the CDR3 is TGTGCCAGCAGCTTAGCTGTGGGGGCGGAGGGCTACACCTTC. It is translated as CASSLAVGAEGYTF.

V is TRBV7-2 and J is TRBJ2-1; D is possibly TRBD2 (6 bases). CDR1 is SGHTA, CDR2 FQGNSA, per germline. The CDR3 has 14 residues. V was shortened by 0 bases and J by 9 bases, with 12 bases between the two germline ends. DNA for the CDR3: TGTGCCAGCAGCTTAGCCCCGGGAGCGATTGAGCAGTTCTTC. Protein product: CASSLAPGAIEQFF.

This chain links TRBV9 with TRBJ2-6; D perhaps matches TRBD1 (5 bases). Germline V gives CDR1 SGDLS, CDR2 YYNGEE. The CDR3 is 16 residues long. V dropped 2 bases and J dropped 2 bases, with 11 bases sitting between them. The CDR3 sequence: CASSVLGVPGANVLTF. In nucleotides, the CDR3 is TGTGCCAGCAGCGTTCTAGGGGTACCTGGGGCCAACGTCCTGACTTTC.

Here the CDR3 reads CASSRGGDSGNTIYF. The CDR3 DNA reads TGTGCCAGCAGCCGAGGGGGGGATTCTGGAAACACCATATATTTT. The J gene is TRBJ1-3, the V gene TRBV7-9; tentative D call: TRBD1 (6 bases). Trimming cost V 5 bases and J 1 base, with 12 bases left between them. This CDR3 contains 15 residues. CDR1 and CDR2 from the germline V gene are SEHNR and FQNEAQ (reference sequence).

CDR3 nucleotides: TGTGCCAGCAACCAAGGGACAGGGGCACAGCCCCAGCATTTT. This gives the protein CASNQGTGAQPQHF. The rearrangement links TRBV2 to TRBJ1-5; TRBD1 agrees at 10 bases. This CDR3 contains 14 residues. CDR1 is SNHLY and CDR2 is FYNNEI in the germline V gene. J lost 7 bases, V lost 7 bases, and 7 bases had no gene match. The full variable domain, completed using reference TRBV2 and TRBJ1-5, is EPEVTQTPSHQVTQMGQEVILRCVPISNHLYFYWYRQILGQKVEFLVSFYNNEISEKSEIFDDQFSVERPDGSNFTLKIRSTKLEDSAMYFCASNQGTGAQPQHFGDGTRLSIL.

This clone was seen once. The chain carries TRBV29-1 and TRBJ1-1, with D hard to call. The length of the CDR3 is 14 residues. Germline V gives CDR1 SQVTM, CDR2 ANQGSEA. Trimming removed 7 bases from V and 1 base from J, with 16 bases in between. CDR3 sequence: CSATRGTSNTEAFF. Written as DNA, the CDR3 is TGCAGCGCCACCCGGGGTACCTCGAACACTGAAGCTTTCTTT.

The rearrangement links TRBV27 to TRBJ1-2; D might be TRBD1 (6 bases). Germline V gives CDR1 MNHEY, CDR2 SMNVEV (reference sequence). The V end lost 1 base, the J end lost 8 bases, and 20 bases lay between the germline ends. The CDR3 extends over 16 amino acids. CDR3 sequence: CASSLLFRGANVGYTF. CDR3 sequence (DNA): TGTGCCAGCAGTTTATTGTTCAGGGGCGCGAACGTGGGCTACACCTTC.

The chain recombines TRBV24-1 with TRBJ2-1; TRBD2 agrees at 9 bases. The CDR3 runs to 15 residues. Germline V gene sequence: CDR1 KGHDR, CDR2 SFDVKD. V lost 3 bases to trimming and J lost 3 bases; unmatched junction nucleotides: 2. The CDR3 nucleotides read TGTGCCACCAGTGATAATAGCGGGAGCTACAATGAGCAGTTCTTC. Translation: CATSDNSGSYNEQFF.

The gene calls are TRBV30 and TRBJ1-4; D possibly corresponds to TRBD1 (6 bases). Trimming took 5 bases from V and 7 from J, leaving 14 bases between them. Germline CDR1 and CDR2: GTSNPN and SVGIG (reference sequence). This CDR3 comprises 13 residues. The CDR3 nucleotides are TGTGCCTGGTTGCCAGGGGCACCTGAAAAACTGTTTTTT. Translation gives CAWLPGAPEKLFF.

The chain links TRBV5-5 to TRBJ1-2; a weak D match, TRBD1 (5 bases). Germline loops: CDR1 SGHKS, CDR2 YYEKEE (reference sequence). The CDR3 runs 13 residues. V lost 1 base and J 6 bases, leaving 10 bases between the germline ends. CDR3 nucleotides: TGTGCCAGCAGCTTGCAGGGATCCGATGGCTACACCTTC. Its translation is CASSLQGSDGYTF.

The V and J genes are TRBV24-1 and TRBJ2-1, with 7 bases lining up with TRBD1. Germline CDR1 and CDR2: KGHDR and SFDVKD. V shed 3 bases, J shed 4 bases, and the junction held 8 bases outside the gene matches. There are 16 residues in the CDR3. CDR3 coding DNA: TGTGCCACCAGTGATACTGCAGGGGGACAATACAATGAGCAGTTCTTC. Translated: CATSDTAGGQYNEQFF.

The chain joins TRBV11-3 to TRBJ2-5, with D possibly matching TRBD2 (5 bases). The CDR3 extends over 14 amino acids. Germline values: CDR1 SGHNT, CDR2 YENEEA. V was shortened by 1 base and J by 5 bases, with 11 bases between the two germline ends. The CDR3 bases are TGTGCCAGCAGCTTAGCCCGGGGTAGCGAGACCCAGTACTTC. This codes for CASSLARGSETQYF.

The rearrangement links TRBV4-1 to TRBJ1-5; D unclear. Germline V lookup: CDR1 MGHRA, CDR2 YSYEKL. This CDR3 region has 15 residues. V lost 7 bases, J lost 0 bases, and 13 bases lay in between. The DNA for the CDR3 is TGCGCCAGCACTCATACCCACGGTAGCAATCAGCCCCAGCATTTT. As protein: CASTHTHGSNQPQHF.

The chain employs TRBV12-3 or TRBV12-4 and TRBJ1-4; no clear D gene. V was cut by 8 bases and J by 0 bases, with 7 bases left in between. The CDR3 extends over 13 amino acids. The CDR3 nucleotides are TGTGCCAGCCGACACCCAACTAATGAAAAACTGTTTTTT. Protein sequence: CASRHPTNEKLFF.

The CDR3 loop reads CSASRWGEGAKPQHF. Written as DNA, the CDR3 is TGCAGTGCTAGTCGGTGGGGGGAGGGTGCAAAGCCCCAGCATTTT. The chain joins TRBV20-1 to TRBJ1-5; D may be TRBD1 (5 bases). Trimming left V 3 bases short and J 8 bases short, with 20 bases between. The CDR3 loop spans 15 amino acids. Germline assignment: CDR1 DFQATT and CDR2 SNEGSKA (reference sequence).

This chain links TRBV3-1 (or the pseudogene TRBV3-2) with TRBJ2-7; TRBD1 is a possible D gene (6 bases). The CDR3 has 15 residues. Trimming took off 0 bases at V and 3 bases at J, with 12 bases between the two ends. The germline V gene encodes CDR1 LGHDT and CDR2 YNNKEL (reference sequence). CDR3: CASSQDGTPGYEQYF. DNA for the CDR3: TGTGCCAGCAGCCAAGATGGGACACCGGGCTACGAGCAGTACTTC.

The rearrangement links TRBV5-4 to TRBJ2-1, with 11 bases aligning to TRBD2. With 3 bases clipped from V and 9 bases from J, the junction kept 8 bases outside the gene matches. Germline-derived CDR1 and CDR2 are SGHNT and YYREEE (reference sequence). The CDR3 is 15 residues long. The CDR3 region is CASSSVAGGPGEQFF. CDR3 sequence (DNA): TGTGCCAGCAGCTCCGTAGCGGGAGGGCCCGGTGAGCAGTTCTTC.

The chain uses TRBV2 and TRBJ2-1; 7 positions match TRBD2. This CDR3 is built from 16 residues. V was clipped by 4 bases and J by 4 bases; unmatched bases: 10. Per the germline V gene, CDR1 is SNHLY and CDR2 is FYNNEI. DNA of the CDR3: TGTGCCAGCAGTGCGCGCCGGGACTACCTATACAATGAGCAGTTCTTC. Its translation: CASSARRDYLYNEQFF.

The chain has TRBV19 and TRBJ1-5, with TRBD1 matching over 9 bases. Trimming took 9 bases from V and 10 from J; bases not matched to a gene: 7. This CDR3 region has 12 residues. Germline CDR1 LNHDA, CDR2 SQIVND (reference sequence). The CDR3 DNA is TGTGCCAGCCGGACAGGGGATCGACCCCAGCATTTT. Encoded protein: CASRTGDRPQHF.

The J gene is TRBJ2-3, the V gene TRBV2, with 7 positions matching TRBD1. CDR1 SNHLY and CDR2 FYNNEI come from the germline V gene. The length of the CDR3 is 13 residues. The junction had 5 bases not matched to a gene; V was cut back by 4 bases and J by 7 bases. CDR3 coding DNA: TGTGCCAGCAGTGGGACAGGACTTAATACGCAGTATTTT. It codes for CASSGTGLNTQYF.

This clone was seen a single time. The chain combines TRBV28 with TRBJ2-7, with 9 bases matching TRBD1. V gave up 3 bases and J gave up 4 bases; unmatched junction bases: 4. The CDR3 totals 14 residues. Per the germline V gene, CDR1 is MDHEN and CDR2 is SYDVKM. CDR3 bases: TGTGCCAGCAGTTTTGGGACAGGGCGGTACGAGCAGTACTTC. It specifies CASSFGTGRYEQYF.

This chain uses TRBV11-3 with TRBJ2-3; D is unclear. Germline V gene data show CDR1 as SGHNT and CDR2 as YENEEA. CDR3 length equals 14 residues. Trimming cost V 2 bases and J 3 bases, with 9 bases left between them. In DNA form, the CDR3 reads TGTGCCAGCAGCTTATCTAGGTCTACAGATACGCAGTATTTT. Its translation is CASSLSRSTDTQYF.

This clone was observed once. The V gene is TRBV11-2, the J gene TRBJ2-1; 8 nucleotides line up with TRBD2. This CDR3 region has 16 residues. J lost 7 bases, V lost 1 base, and 9 bases had no gene match. Germline assignment: CDR1 SGHAT and CDR2 FQNNGV. The CDR3 region has the DNA TGTGCCAGCAGCTTAGGTGTGGGCGGGGGGTTGAATGAGCAGTTCTTC. Its protein product is CASSLGVGGGLNEQFF. The full variable domain, with the rest looked up from reference TRBV11-2 and TRBJ2-1, is EAGVAQSPRYKIIEKRQSVAFWCNPISGHATLYWYQQILGQGPKLLIQFQNNGVVDDSQLPKDRFSAERLKGVDSTLKIQPAKLEDSAVYLCASSLGVGGGLNEQFFGPGTRLTVL.

V is TRBV11-1 and J is TRBJ2-1; 14 bases agree with TRBD2. The junction had 6 bases not matched to a gene; V was cut back by 5 bases and J by 6 bases. Germline CDR1 is SGHAT and CDR2 is FQDESV (reference sequence). The CDR3 loop spans 16 amino acids. CDR3 residues: CASSPQGLAGVNEQFF. CDR3 DNA: TGTGCCAGCAGCCCACAGGGACTAGCGGGAGTCAATGAGCAGTTCTTC.

This chain links TRBV29-1 with TRBJ1-4, with a possible D match to TRBD1 (6 bases). The V end lost 6 bases, the J end lost 8 bases, and 16 bases lay between the germline ends. The CDR3 spans 13 residues. Germline lookup yields CDR1 SQVTM and CDR2 ANQGSEA. The CDR3 region is CSVAGSGAEKLFF. The CDR3 DNA follows: TGCAGCGTAGCGGGGTCAGGGGCCGAAAAACTGTTTTTT.

In this sample, this clone turned up once. This chain links TRBV29-1 with TRBJ2-5; 7 bases fit TRBD2. This CDR3 region has 13 residues. Germline V gene data show CDR1 as SQVTM and CDR2 as ANQGSEA. The junction had 7 bases not matched to a gene; V was cut back by 7 bases and J by 2 bases. The CDR3 spells CSGKGGDQETQYF. CDR3 DNA: TGCAGCGGAAAGGGAGGGGATCAAGAGACCCAGTACTTC.

This chain joins TRBV19 and TRBJ2-5; 8 nucleotides align to TRBD1. V lost 4 bases to trimming and J lost 5 bases; unmatched junction nucleotides: 6. There are 14 residues in the CDR3. Germline V gives CDR1 LNHDA, CDR2 SQIVND (reference sequence). This chain's CDR3 is CASSKTGVKETQYF. Written as DNA, the CDR3 is TGTGCCAGTAGTAAGACAGGGGTTAAGGAGACCCAGTACTTC.

V is TRBV6-5 and J is TRBJ1-5; D not certain. The CDR3 loop spans 15 amino acids. Germline-derived CDR1 and CDR2 are MNHEY and SVGAGI. V lost 0 bases, J lost 7 bases, and 13 bases lay in between. The CDR3 is CASSYSMGAGQPQHF. The CDR3 nucleotides are TGTGCCAGCAGTTACTCGATGGGAGCGGGCCAGCCCCAGCATTTT.

This chain uses TRBV19 with TRBJ2-4; weak D call: TRBD1 (6 bases). Germline V gene data show CDR1 as LNHDA and CDR2 as SQIVND (reference sequence). V lost 3 bases, J lost 1 base, and 7 bases lay in between. This CDR3 has 14 amino acids. The CDR3 sequence: CASSIRGAKNIQYF. CDR3 nucleotide sequence: TGTGCCAGTAGTATTAGGGGGGCCAAAAACATTCAGTACTTC.

V usage is TRBV7-6 and J usage is TRBJ2-3; D unresolved. The ends were cut back, 2 bases at V and 0 bases at J, with 9 bases in the middle. This CDR3 comprises 15 residues. CDR1 is SGHVS and CDR2 is FNYEAQ in the germline V gene. The CDR3 DNA is TGTGCCAGCAGCTTAATGGAGACTAGCACAGATACGCAGTATTTT. This gives the protein CASSLMETSTDTQYF.